Shown below are 25 T cell receptor beta chains from a single sample sequenced in a study of CD8 T cells in Susac syndrome (dated by TCRdb to about 2019). Libraries were prepared through the immunoSEQ multiplex PCR assay. RNA was extracted using the RNeasy kit, and roughly 0.45 to 1 ug of the RNA was reverse transcribed with random hexamers. The public reads were quality trimmed at Q25 with fastp and then assembled into clones with MiXCR by TCRdb, keeping productive beta chains. Identical CDR3 proteins give one entry, which carries the most common genes and DNA. The sample has around 150,000 distinct CDR3 sequences on record, about 94% of them singletons. The ten largest clones take up over 0.25% of the sample. Source material: CD8+ T cells from PBMCs. The receptor source for this set is a human donor in good health.

V is TRBV29-1 and J is TRBJ2-7; D not certain. V was clipped by 4 bases and J by 7 bases, with 11 bases between them. This CDR3 region has 11 residues. Looked up from germline, CDR1 is SQVTM and CDR2 is ANQGSEA. For the CDR3, the DNA is TGCAGCGTTGGAAGTATCTGGGAGCAGTACTTC. Amino acids: CSVGSIWEQYF.

This chain joins TRBV3-1 and TRBJ2-1, with D hard to call. The CDR3 covers 12 residues. V lost 0 bases to trimming and J lost 8 bases, with 5 bases between them. Germline CDR1 is LGHDT and CDR2 is YNNKEL (reference sequence). The CDR3 coding sequence is TGTGCCAGCAGCCAAGAGGCAGATGAGCAGTTCTTC. The encoded protein is CASSQEADEQFF.

The CDR3 DNA reads TGTGCCAGCAGTTACCTAGGGGGCAAAAACATTCAGTACTTC. Encoded protein: CASSYLGGKNIQYF. This chain connects TRBV27 to TRBJ2-4, with D perhaps matching TRBD1 (6 bases). Germline CDR1 is MNHEY and CDR2 is SMNVEV (reference sequence). The V end was cut by 4 bases, the J end by 3 bases, with 10 bases between. CDR3 size: 14 residues.

V is TRBV20-1 and J is TRBJ2-1; TRBD2 might be the D (6 bases). Germline V gene data show CDR1 as DFQATT and CDR2 as SNEGSKA (reference sequence). V lost 3 bases, J lost 0 bases, and 9 bases lay in between. The CDR3 runs 14 residues. This CDR3 reads CSARVAASYNEQFF. The DNA for the CDR3 is TGCAGTGCTAGGGTAGCGGCCTCCTACAATGAGCAGTTCTTC.

The CDR3 nucleotides read TGCGCCAGCAGTGAGTCTATGGGCGGCCCCAATGAGCAGTTCTTC. Amino acid sequence: CASSESMGGPNEQFF. The gene calls are TRBV10-2 and TRBJ2-1; D not resolved. V lost 0 bases, J lost 6 bases, and 12 bases lay in between. This CDR3 comprises 15 residues. The V gene's germline CDR1 is WSHSY and CDR2 SAAADI.

The V gene is TRBV28, the J gene TRBJ2-1; D perhaps matches TRBD1 (6 bases). The V gene's germline CDR1 is MDHEN and CDR2 SYDVKM. V dropped 5 bases and J dropped 7 bases, with 12 bases sitting between them. This CDR3 is 13 amino acids long. The CDR3: CASSAFRGNEQFF. As DNA, the CDR3 is TGTGCCAGCAGTGCGTTTAGGGGGAATGAGCAGTTCTTC. Complete variable domain (other parts from reference TRBV28 and TRBJ2-1): DVKVTQSSRYLVKRTGEKVFLECVQDMDHENMFWYRQDPGLGLRLIYFSYDVKMKEKGDIPEGYSVSREKKERFSLILESASTNQTSMYLCASSAFRGNEQFFGPGTRLTVL.

The chain has TRBV6-5 and TRBJ1-5, with D unclear. V gave up 6 bases and J gave up 6 bases, with 12 bases separating them. The CDR3 totals 13 residues. Germline V gene sequence: CDR1 MNHEY, CDR2 SVGAGI. CDR3 sequence (DNA): TGTGCCAGCAGCTCCGGGGTAGTTCAGCCCCAGCATTTT. It translates to CASSSGVVQPQHF.

This chain joins TRBV7-9 and TRBJ2-2; D unclear. V was trimmed by 6 bases and J by 7 bases, leaving 6 bases between them. CDR1 and CDR2 from the germline V gene are SEHNR and FQNEAQ (reference sequence). The CDR3 length is 11 residues. This CDR3 reads CASRGNGELFF. CDR3 in DNA: TGTGCCAGCAGAGGAAACGGGGAGCTGTTTTTT. Combining the CDR3 with reference TRBV7-9 and TRBJ2-2 gives the whole variable domain DTGVSQNPRHKITKRGQNVTFRCDPISEHNRLYWYRQTLGQGPEFLTYFQNEAQLEKSRLLSDRFSAERPKGSFSTLEIQRTEQGDSAMYLCASRGNGELFFGEGSRLTVL.

The chain uses TRBV5-1 and TRBJ2-1; 10 bases line up with TRBD2. Germline CDR1 is SGHRS and CDR2 is YFSETQ. The CDR3 contains 16 residues. With V trimmed by 0 bases and J by 7 bases, 7 bases remained unmatched. CDR3 protein: CASSLASGSLRNEQFF. DNA for the CDR3: TGCGCCAGCAGCTTGGCTAGCGGGAGTCTTCGGAATGAGCAGTTCTTC. The full variable domain, in which reference TRBV5-1 and TRBJ2-1 provide the parts outside the CDR3, is KAGVTQTPRYLIKTRGQQVTLSCSPISGHRSVSWYQQTPGQGLQFLFEYFSETQRNKGNFPGRFSGRQFSNSRSEMNVSTLELGDSALYLCASSLASGSLRNEQFFGPGTRLTVL.

This clonotype was detected a few times. The chain joins TRBV25-1 to TRBJ2-7, with D hard to call. The V gene's germline CDR1 is MGHDK and CDR2 SYGVNS. V was trimmed by 8 bases and J by 3 bases, leaving 5 bases between them. The CDR3 is 10 amino acids. This chain's CDR3 is CASSDYEQYF. The DNA of the CDR3 is TGTGCCAGCTCTGACTACGAGCAGTACTTC.

The V gene is TRBV4-2, the J gene TRBJ2-5, with 8 positions matching TRBD2. Per the germline V gene, CDR1 is LGHNA and CDR2 is YNFKEQ. With 1 base clipped from V and 1 base from J, the junction kept 2 bases outside the gene matches. There are 15 residues in the CDR3. Here the CDR3 reads CASSQAREGQETQYF. In DNA, the CDR3 is TGTGCCAGCAGCCAAGCTCGGGAGGGCCAAGAGACCCAGTACTTC.

The rearrangement uses TRBV9 and TRBJ2-7; D may correspond to TRBD1 or TRBD2 (5 bases each). This CDR3 has 14 residues. Trimming pared 2 bases from V and 1 base from J, leaving 10 bases between. Germline CDR1 reads SGDLS; CDR2 reads YYNGEE. The CDR3: CASSVGTDSYEQYF. The CDR3 coding sequence is TGTGCCAGCAGCGTTGGGACGGATTCCTACGAGCAGTACTTC.

This clonotype is a singleton in its sample. This chain connects TRBV12-3 or TRBV12-4 to TRBJ2-5; D possibly corresponds to TRBD2 (6 bases). The CDR3 has 14 amino acids. The V and J ends lost 0 bases and 5 bases respectively, with 10 bases between them. CDR3 sequence: CASSLAGGFETQYF. DNA of the CDR3: TGTGCCAGCAGTTTAGCGGGAGGCTTTGAGACCCAGTACTTC.

The rearrangement uses TRBV3-1 and TRBJ2-1; D may correspond to TRBD1 or TRBD2 (5 bases each). The CDR3 contains 17 residues. Trimming left V 4 bases short and J 0 bases short, with 16 bases between. CDR1 is LGHDT, CDR2 YNNKEL, per germline (reference sequence). CDR3 protein: CASSLSPGLSSYNEQFF. The CDR3 nucleotides read TGTGCCAGCAGCCTTTCACCGGGGCTGAGCTCCTACAATGAGCAGTTCTTC.

J is TRBJ2-7 and V is TRBV20-1; TRBD2 might be the D (6 bases). Trimming removed 3 bases at V and 3 bases at J, with 12 bases between. The CDR3 is made up of 13 amino acids. CDR1 and CDR2 (germline): DFQATT, SNEGSKA (reference sequence). The CDR3 spells CSARGRLVYEQYF. Here the CDR3 DNA reads TGCAGTGCTAGGGGGCGACTAGTCTACGAGCAGTACTTC.

The chain couples TRBV20-1 to TRBJ2-1, with 11 bases matching TRBD2. Trimming removed 4 bases from V and 9 bases from J; junction bases left unmatched: 5. Germline-derived CDR1 and CDR2 are DFQATT and SNEGSKA (reference sequence). The CDR3 is 13 residues long. CDR3 bases: TGCAGTGCTACAGGGACTAGCGGACCTGAGCAGTTCTTC. Amino acids: CSATGTSGPEQFF.

The rearrangement links TRBV4-3 to TRBJ2-7; D remains unclear. The V end was cut by 0 bases, the J end by 6 bases, with 15 bases between. Per germline, CDR1 LGHNA and CDR2 YSLEER. The CDR3 consists of 15 residues. The DNA of the CDR3 is TGCGCCAGCAGCCAAGATAATCGCTTTGGCTTCGAGCAGTACTTC. Translating it yields CASSQDNRFGFEQYF.

This CDR3 reads CASYLETNYGYTF. The CDR3 bases are TGTGCCAGTTACCTAGAGACTAACTATGGCTACACCTTC. The genes are TRBV27 and TRBJ1-2; D ambiguous. Trimming left V 9 bases short and J 0 bases short, with 11 bases between. The CDR3 has 13 amino acids. Germline V CDR1 and CDR2: MNHEY, SMNVEV (reference sequence).

The V gene is TRBV29-1, the J gene TRBJ2-5; 16 nucleotides match TRBD2. Germline values: CDR1 SQVTM, CDR2 ANQGSEA. The CDR3 has 15 amino acids. The V segment lost 6 bases and the J segment 5 bases; nucleotides outside the gene matches: 6. CDR3 in amino acids: CSVGTSGRADETQYF. The DNA for the CDR3 is TGCAGCGTCGGGACTAGCGGGAGGGCTGATGAGACCCAGTACTTC.

The chain is built from TRBV5-1 and TRBJ2-7; D not resolved. The CDR3 spans 16 residues. Germline assignment: CDR1 SGHRS and CDR2 YFSETQ. The germline V and J ends were trimmed by 0 bases and 5 bases, with 18 bases remaining between them. The CDR3 is CASSLEAGPQWDEQYF. The CDR3 bases are TGCGCCAGCAGCTTGGAGGCAGGCCCACAATGGGACGAGCAGTACTTC.

The chain is built from TRBV29-1 and TRBJ1-1; D is possibly TRBD1 (5 bases). Trimming left V 0 bases short and J 4 bases short, with 9 bases between. Germline CDR1 reads SQVTM; CDR2 reads ANQGSEA. This CDR3 contains 13 residues. Written as DNA, the CDR3 is TGCAGCGTTGAAGACAGGGCGACCACTGAAGCTTTCTTT. Translation gives CSVEDRATTEAFF.

The chain recombines TRBV13 with TRBJ2-7; a possible D gene is TRBD2 (5 bases). The germline V and J ends were trimmed by 5 bases and 5 bases, with 13 bases remaining between them. The CDR3 runs to 13 residues. Germline loops: CDR1 PRHDT, CDR2 FYEKMQ (reference sequence). In nucleotides, the CDR3 is TGTGCCAGCAGCACCGGAGGCGTGGACGAGCAGTACTTC. Its protein is CASSTGGVDEQYF.

The chain is built from TRBV13 and TRBJ2-5, with TRBD2 matching over 13 bases. The V gene's germline CDR1 is PRHDT and CDR2 FYEKMQ (reference sequence). Losses at the gene ends were 5 bases for V and 5 bases for J; bases not matched to a gene: 11. The length of the CDR3 is 17 residues. DNA of the CDR3: TGTGCCAGCAGCGGAGGAACTAGCGGGAGGGCCGGGGAGACCCAGTACTTC. Translating gives CASSGGTSGRAGETQYF. The full variable domain, completed using reference TRBV13 and TRBJ2-5, is AAGVIQSPRHLIKEKRETATLKCYPIPRHDTVYWYQQGPGQDPQFLISFYEKMQSDKGSIPDRFSAQQFSDYHSELNMSSLELGDSALYFCASSGGTSGRAGETQYFGPGTRLLVL.

The chain recombines TRBV7-2 with TRBJ1-5; tentatively, D is TRBD1 (5 bases). This CDR3 region has 15 residues. With 1 base removed from V and 6 bases from J, the gap between germline ends came to 13 bases. In germline, CDR1 is SGHTA, CDR2 FQGNSA. CDR3 in amino acids: CASSLDSWGPQPQHF. The DNA for the CDR3 is TGTGCCAGCAGCTTAGATTCTTGGGGACCTCAGCCCCAGCATTTT.

This chain joins TRBV20-1 and TRBJ2-1; the match to TRBD2 covers 16 bases. V trimming: 3 bases; J trimming: 10 bases; junction bases outside the gene matches: 12. The CDR3 extends over 17 amino acids. Germline CDR1 is DFQATT and CDR2 is SNEGSKA (reference sequence). CDR3 nucleotides: TGCAGTGCTAGCATGACTCCGGGACTAGCGGGAGGGGGGGAGCAGTTCTTC. The encoded protein is CSASMTPGLAGGGEQFF.